The sample holds a few counts of the clone carrying this T cell receptor beta chain. Its antigen is unknown. The data were taken from a study of T cells in narcolepsy. The overall study: Donors had narcolepsy type 1 or type 2, or were healthy controls. Study results and caveats: Blood of same and different patients, but not healthy controls, reportedly held recurring autoreactive clonotypes. Comparing one patient's CSF and blood CD4+ clonotypes highlighted HCRT- and TRIB2-specific autoreactive clonotypes.

Method: immunoSEQ multiplex PCR; TCRdb's copy keeps in-frame clones and lacks some. Among about 31,000 clones listed, roughly 78% were seen once. This CDR3 region has 13 residues. V lost 3 bases, J lost 1 base, and 7 bases lay in between. CDR1 and CDR2 (germline): SGHRS, YFSETQ. The rearrangement joins TRBV5-1 to TRBJ2-5, with D hard to call. The TCR sequence derives from a human donor with narcolepsy. The sample was CD45RA- memory CD4+ T cells from PBMCs. CDR3 DNA sequence: TGCGCCAGCAGCTCCCTCACCCAAGAGACCCAGTACTTC. It codes for CASSSLTQETQYF.